This entry lists 3 T cell receptor beta chains sequenced from one sample in a study of T cells after yellow fever vaccination. MiXCR, run by TCRdb on the 5' RACE reads, gives a single entry per CDR3 protein. The sample gives under 700,000 distinct CDR3 sequences, about a sixth of which show up once; roughly 17% is in the top ten. Sequencing was performed on PBMCs, taken 4 to 5 days after the first yellow fever vaccination. These receptors were collected from a man in his late teens or twenties who received the YFV17D yellow fever vaccine.

CDR3 DNA: TGCGCCAGCAGCTTGTTTTACAGGGAATACAATGAGCAGTTCTTC. It is translated as CASSLFYREYNEQFF. This chain uses TRBV5-1 with TRBJ2-1, with a weak D call TRBD1 (6 bases). Trimming removed 1 base from V and 4 bases from J, with 12 bases in between. The length of the CDR3 is 15 residues. In germline, CDR1 is SGHRS, CDR2 YFSETQ.

The J gene is TRBJ1-6, the V gene TRBV5-1; a weak D match, TRBD1 (5 bases). CDR1 SGHRS and CDR2 YFSETQ come from the germline V gene. V was clipped by 0 bases and J by 5 bases, with 9 bases between them. The CDR3 has 15 amino acids. The CDR3 here is CASSLDPGNNSPLHF. CDR3 DNA sequence: TGCGCCAGCAGCTTGGATCCAGGGAATAATTCACCCCTCCACTTT.

The chain has TRBV5-1 and TRBJ2-1; TRBD1 matches at 7 bases. There are 16 residues in the CDR3. Germline CDR1 reads SGHRS; CDR2 reads YFSETQ. With 1 base clipped from V and 3 bases from J, the junction kept 7 bases outside the gene matches. CDR3 in DNA: TGCGCCAGCAGCTTGCAGGGGGACACTTACTACAATGAGCAGTTCTTC. Translating it yields CASSLQGDTYYNEQFF.